This record covers a single TCR beta chain. The antigen is not known. The data originate from a study of cytomegalovirus exposure and HLA in healthy donors. Study results and limitations: Some V segments, TRBV6-2 and TRBV6-3 among them, were indistinguishable and were therefore excluded.

With 60 Vbeta and 13 Jbeta primers, the PCR was carried out. Here immunoSEQ multiplex PCR was the method, and the copy in TCRdb shows in-frame clones only, minus some. The data hold 94,000 or so clones, with 70% to 85% observed a single time. After removal of 1 base from V and 6 bases from J, the junction contained 9 bases not matched to a gene. The CDR3 is made up of 16 amino acids. Germline values: CDR1 SGHTA, CDR2 FQGNSA. The sample taken for sequencing was PBMCs. This receptor was taken from a man aged 60 to 75 in good health and CMV-seronegative. V is TRBV7-2 and J is TRBJ2-3; 8 nucleotides match TRBD2. Here the CDR3 reads CASSLGGGGISDTQYF. DNA of the CDR3: TGTGCCAGCAGCTTAGGTGGCGGGGGGATATCCGATACGCAGTATTTT.